The clone carrying this T cell receptor beta chain was recorded many times. The sample's time point: newly diagnosed GD, antithyroid drugs for less than 3 months. PBMC-extracted RNA yielded the TCR library. For TCR beta, libraries came from iRepertoire HTBI primers and Arm-PCR of CDR3 regions. Via MiXCR, TCRdb re-called the multiplex PCR reads, giving one row per CDR3 protein. This sample has 200,000 to 250,000 distinct CDR3 sequences; roughly 20% occur once, and the top ten carry 12%. This specimen comes from a study of regulatory T cells in long-lasting Graves disease. These same records also appear under a second study, on T cells in Graves' hyperthyroidism and ophthalmopathy. This second study says: The definition of stable Graves' hyperthyroidism was no ophthalmopathy progression within 18 months.

The clonotype comes from a young woman with Graves disease. Sequenced here: peripheral blood mononuclear cells (PBMCs), sampled at new diagnosis, from a patient treated with antithyroid drugs.

In DNA, the CDR3 is TGCGCCAGCAGCTTGGTCGCAGGATCCGCCGAGCAGTACTTC. Translation gives CASSLVAGSAEQYF. This chain uses TRBV5-1 with TRBJ2-7, with D unclear. Trimming took 0 bases from V and 6 from J, leaving 13 bases between them. The CDR3 is made up of 14 amino acids. Per the germline V gene, CDR1 is SGHRS and CDR2 is YFSETQ.